This T cell receptor beta chain was identified during a study of blood T cell repertoires in COVID-19 (dated by TCRdb to 2020 to 2022). A note on the overall study: Collaborator samples came from the United States, Italy and Spain and covered acute and convalescent phases of COVID-19. The prospective study material was composed of cDNA or gDNA derived from T cells, B-cell-depleted T cells, or PBMCs. Subjects who had been exposed to COVID-19, were actively infected with it, or had recovered from it provided the deeply sampled blood TCRbeta repertoires that made up the dataset. The repertoires were made available in a free public database intended to serve as a resource for research on the immune response to SARS-CoV-2. Samples were obtained from the ongoing ImmuneRACE study (first 160 participants) and from roughly 1,300 subjects provided by 6 global collaborators. The sample metadata nearly always contained a de-identified subject ID, COVID-19 status, age in years and sex. HLA class I and class II types, where available, came from metadata supplied by the sample provider rather than from assay-based typing. Results the study describes overall, beyond this receptor: The amount of clinical and demographic metadata varied by source and participant and was provided uncurated.

Including the terminal cysteine and phenylalanine, the CDR3 comprises 15 residues. Only the CDR3 region is kept as DNA, spanning 45 bases read in frame from base 1. CDR1 and CDR2, looked up from the germline V gene (reference sequence), are SEHNR and FQNEAQ. The trim is 5 bases for V and 4 bases for J, with a gap of 17 bases between the germline ends. TCRbeta CDR3 regions were amplified from genomic DNA using the immunoSEQ Assay, a bias-controlled multiplex PCR. For the original study's pipeline: The number of nucleated cells in each sample was estimated from the amplification of reference gene primers within the assay. To quantify the absolute abundance of each unique TCRbeta CDR3 rearrangement, sequence reads were collapsed and filtered. For each sample, productive Simpson clonality was calculated by taking the square root of Simpson's diversity index across productive rearrangements. Here the immuneACCESS table is served through TCRdb, limited to in-frame sequences with V and J called. Missing clones are a known gap in these copies; in checked studies unresolved V genes cover under half, and the rest lacks a known reason. The V and J calls and clone size are taken from that table; D and trimming were inferred from the DNA. Here the sample has roughly 150,000 clones; about 92% occur a single time. Under 2% of the sample rests with the top ten.

This clone appeared a few times. The antigen this receptor binds is unknown. No base quality information exists; no much larger clone differs at one position. One collaborating source in Seattle enrolled patients while the patients were actively infected and followed the patients over time throughout the course of disease. Whole blood was collected in K2EDTA tubes by collaborating institutions according to the institutions' own protocols. For TCRbeta analysis, collaborator samples were shipped as frozen whole blood, as isolated PBMCs, or as DNA extracted from either sample type. Material for sequencing was peripheral blood. This TCR was sampled from a woman aged 60-70 years with COVID-19, enrolled during active disease. Rearrangement joined TRBV7-9 to TRBJ1-2, with a tentative D gene TRBD1 over 5 matching bases. This receptor carries the CDR3 CASSPTDLSSYGYTF. In nucleotides, the sequence is TGTGCCAGCAGCCCGACAGATTTAAGCTCCTATGGCTACACCTTC.